This TCR beta chain was recovered during a study of OX40 agonist ivuxolimab in advanced cancers. Study details: Patients' therapy was ivuxolimab, an antibody that acts as an agonist of OX40 (CD134). Study observations and caveats: It was not determined which antigens were specifically recognized by the peripheral T cells that had undergone clonal expansion.

As concerns this clone: The antigen remains unidentified.

Generated by immunoSEQ multiplex PCR, the TCRdb table keeps only in-frame clones and is missing some. The data show about 46,000 clones, with around 88% seen just once and 11% to 15% held by the top ten. The CDR3 runs 13 residues. Germline V CDR1 and CDR2: SGHRS, YFSETQ. Unmatched junction bases numbered 4, after V lost 7 bases and J lost 5 bases. The receptor comes from an adult with an advanced solid tumor such as melanoma, head and neck, liver or kidney cancer. Sequencing used CD4+ or CD8+ T cells sorted from blood, obtained in a trial of the OX40 agonist ivuxolimab. The chain couples TRBV5-1 to TRBJ2-5; 11 positions agree with TRBD1. The CDR3 nucleotides are TGCGCCAGCCGAAGGGACAGGGGGGAGACCCAGTACTTC. Its protein is CASRRDRGETQYF.